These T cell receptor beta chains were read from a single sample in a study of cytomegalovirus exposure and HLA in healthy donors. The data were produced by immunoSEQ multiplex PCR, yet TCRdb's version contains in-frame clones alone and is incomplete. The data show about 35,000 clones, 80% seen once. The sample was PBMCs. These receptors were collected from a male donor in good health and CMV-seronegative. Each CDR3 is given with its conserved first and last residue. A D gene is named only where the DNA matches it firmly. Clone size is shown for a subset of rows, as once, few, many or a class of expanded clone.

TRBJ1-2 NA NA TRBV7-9 TGTGCCAGCAGCCGTACCCAGGGGTACCCTAACTATGGCTACACCTTC CASSRTQGYPNYGYTF
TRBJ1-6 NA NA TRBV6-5 TGTGCCAGCAGATCGAGCTCCTATAATTCACCCCTCCACTTT CASRSSSYNSPLHF
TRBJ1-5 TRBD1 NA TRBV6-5 TGTGCCAGCAGTTCCCGGACAGGGGGTCAGCCCCAGCATTTT CASSSRTGGQPQHF
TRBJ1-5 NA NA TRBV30 TGTGCCTGGAGTAATGGGGGCGATCAGCCCCAGCATTTT CAWSNGGDQPQHF
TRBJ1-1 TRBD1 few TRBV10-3 TGTGCCATCAGTGGGGACAGGGGAGCTTTCTTT CAISGDRGAFF
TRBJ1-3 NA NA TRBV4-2 TGTGCCAGCAGCCAAGATGGGGCAGAAAGAATTGGAAACACCATATATTTT CASSQDGAERIGNTIYF
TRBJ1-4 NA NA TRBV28 TGTGCCAGCAGTTTGGGGGGGGCAACTAATGAAAAACTGTTTTTT CASSLGGATNEKLFF
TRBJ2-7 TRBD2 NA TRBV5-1 TGCGCCAGCAGCTCACGGACTAGCGGATTCTACGAGCAGTACTTC CASSSRTSGFYEQYF
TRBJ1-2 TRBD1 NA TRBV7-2 TGTGCCAGCAGCTTGGATGGGACAGCGCCCTATGGCTACACCTTC CASSLDGTAPYGYTF
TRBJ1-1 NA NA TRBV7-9 TGTGCTAGCAGTTGGATCAGGGGTGGCACTGAAGCTTTCTTT CASSWIRGGTEAFF
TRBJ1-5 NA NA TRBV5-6 TGTGCCAGCAGCTTGTGGGCAGGGAATCAGCCCCAGCATTTT CASSLWAGNQPQHF
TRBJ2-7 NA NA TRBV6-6 TGTGCCAGCAGTTACTCGGAGTCGACCTACGAGCAGTACTTC CASSYSESTYEQYF
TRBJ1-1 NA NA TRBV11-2 TGTGCCAGCAGCTTAGATTGGGGCGCTGAAGCTTTCTTT CASSLDWGAEAFF
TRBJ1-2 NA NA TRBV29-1 TGCAGCGTTCCCCGGGACTATGGCTACACCTTC CSVPRDYGYTF
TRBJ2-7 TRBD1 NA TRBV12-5 TGTGCTAGTGGTTTGCTCGGGACAGGGCGCGAGCAGTACTTC CASGLLGTGREQYF
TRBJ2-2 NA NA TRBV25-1 TGTGCCAGCAGTGCGACGGGGACCGGGGAGCTGTTTTTT CASSATGTGELFF
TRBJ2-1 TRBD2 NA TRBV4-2 TGTGCCAGCAGCTCTCCTAGCGGGGGGCGCTCCTACAATGAGCAGTTCTTC CASSSPSGGRSYNEQFF
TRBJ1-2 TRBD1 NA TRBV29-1 TGCAGCGTTTCTGGACAGGGAAATGGCTACACCTTC CSVSGQGNGYTF
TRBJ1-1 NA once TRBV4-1 TGCGCCAGCAGCCAAGGTCGGCGGGAGAACACTGAAGCTTTCTTT CASSQGRRENTEAFF
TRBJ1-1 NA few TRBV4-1 TGCGCCAGCAGTAGTGAACAGGGTGACACTGAAGCTTTCTTT CASSSEQGDTEAFF
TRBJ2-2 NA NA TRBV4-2 TGTGCCAGCAGCCAAAAAAGGGGCGGCACCGGGGAGCTGTTTTTT CASSQKRGGTGELFF
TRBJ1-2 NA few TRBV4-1 TGCGCCAGCAGCCAAGAGTACGGACAGAGGAACTATGGCTACACCTTC CASSQEYGQRNYGYTF